This T cell receptor (beta chain) was documented in a study of T-cell memory formation after mild COVID-19. Study-level information: TCR clusters largely stayed donor specific. Study-wide results and caveats: Most CD4+ clones that shrank were in CM and EM, while CD8+ ones turned up in EMRA. Clones that contracted from day 15 to 85 had balanced CD4/CD8; later expanders were CD4+ biased. Second-wave clones peaking on day 37 lacked confirmed SARS-CoV-2 specificity.

With regard to this clonotype: The antigen is not known.

CDR3 length: 15 residues. The ends were cut back, 9 bases at V and 1 base at J, with 18 bases in the middle. In germline, CDR1 is MNHEY, CDR2 SMNVEV (reference sequence). TCRdb passed the 5' RACE reads through MiXCR, listing each CDR3 protein once. The repertoire has 150,000 or so distinct CDR3 sequences, around 10% of them found once; the top ten carry about 3.5%. Sequences were obtained from PBMCs or a T cell subset sorted from them (not recorded which). The clonotype originates from a man younger than 30 who had mild COVID-19 (a few samples of this study predate the infection). Cell type and time point are not known. The V call is TRBV27, the J call TRBJ2-5, with D perhaps TRBD1 (5 bases). CDR3 protein: CASTRRQRFQETQYF. The CDR3 nucleotides read TGTGCCAGTACGCGGCGACAGCGATTCCAAGAGACCCAGTACTTC.